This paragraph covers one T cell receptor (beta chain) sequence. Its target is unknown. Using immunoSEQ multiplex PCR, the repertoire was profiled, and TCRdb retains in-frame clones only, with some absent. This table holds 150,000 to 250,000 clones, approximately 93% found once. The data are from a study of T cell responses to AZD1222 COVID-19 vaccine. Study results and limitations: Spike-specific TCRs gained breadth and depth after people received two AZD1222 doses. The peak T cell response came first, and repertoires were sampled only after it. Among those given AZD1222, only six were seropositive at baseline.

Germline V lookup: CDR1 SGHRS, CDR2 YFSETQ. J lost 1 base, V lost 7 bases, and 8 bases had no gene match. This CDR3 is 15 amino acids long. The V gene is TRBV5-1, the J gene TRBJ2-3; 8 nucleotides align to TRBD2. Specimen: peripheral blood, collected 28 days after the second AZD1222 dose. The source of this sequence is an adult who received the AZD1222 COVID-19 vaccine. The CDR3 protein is CASGIGGAGTDTQYF. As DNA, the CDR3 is TGCGCCAGCGGAATCGGGGGGGCGGGCACAGATACGCAGTATTTT.